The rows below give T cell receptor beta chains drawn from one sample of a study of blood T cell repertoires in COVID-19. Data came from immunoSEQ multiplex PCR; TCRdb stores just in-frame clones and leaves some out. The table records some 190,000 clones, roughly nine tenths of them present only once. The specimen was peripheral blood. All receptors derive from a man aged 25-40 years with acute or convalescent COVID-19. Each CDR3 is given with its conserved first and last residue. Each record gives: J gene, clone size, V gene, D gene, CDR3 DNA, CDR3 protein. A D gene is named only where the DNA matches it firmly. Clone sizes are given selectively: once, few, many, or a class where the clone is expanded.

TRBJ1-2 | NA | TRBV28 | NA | TGTGCCAGCAGTTTCCGGGGGGTATTTTGGGGCTACACCTTC | CASSFRGVFWGYTF
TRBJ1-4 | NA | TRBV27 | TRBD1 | TGTGCCAGCAGTCCACCGAATAGACAGGGTGTGGGAAAACTGTTTTTT | CASSPPNRQGVGKLFF
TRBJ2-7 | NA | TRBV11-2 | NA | TGTGCCAGCAGCCCCCGACTAATTGCCTACGAGCAGTACTTC | CASSPRLIAYEQYF
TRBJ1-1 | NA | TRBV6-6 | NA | TGTGCCAGCAGGGACAGCGGAATGAACACTGAAGCTTTCTTT | CASRDSGMNTEAFF
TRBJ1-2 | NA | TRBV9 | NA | TGTGCCAGCAGCGTAGCTACCTATGGCTACACCTTC | CASSVATYGYTF
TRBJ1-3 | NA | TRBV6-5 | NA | TGTGCCAGCAGTTACTCACGGCAGGTGGACACCATATATTTT | CASSYSRQVDTIYF
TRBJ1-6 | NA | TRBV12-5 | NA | TGTGCTAGTGGCCCTAACTCCTATAATTCACCCCTCCACTTT | CASGPNSYNSPLHF
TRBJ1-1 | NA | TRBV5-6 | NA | TGTGCCAGCAGCTTTGTTGGAGTGGACACTGAAGCTTTCTTT | CASSFVGVDTEAFF
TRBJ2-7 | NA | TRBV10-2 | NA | TGCGCCAGCGGTGGAGCGATGAGCTCCTACGAGCAGTACTTC | CASGGAMSSYEQYF
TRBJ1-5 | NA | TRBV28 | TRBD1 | TGTGCCAGCCGTACAGGGGGTAGCAATCAGCCCCAGCATTTT | CASRTGGSNQPQHF
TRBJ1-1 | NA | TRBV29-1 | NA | TGCAGCGTTGTTGGACAGCTAAACACTGAAGCTTTCTTT | CSVVGQLNTEAFF
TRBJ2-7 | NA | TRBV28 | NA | TGTGCCAGCAGGGAGGCGGGGTTCACCTACGAGCAGTACTTC | CASREAGFTYEQYF
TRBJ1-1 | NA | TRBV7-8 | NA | TGTGCCAGCAGCTTAGGCTTGGCCGACACTGAAGCTTTCTTT | CASSLGLADTEAFF
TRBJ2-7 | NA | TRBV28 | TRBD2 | TGTGCCAGCGCCCTCGGGGGGGCGCTTCACGAGCAGTACTTC | CASALGGALHEQYF
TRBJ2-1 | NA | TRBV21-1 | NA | TGTGCCAGCCGCCCGGGGAGCGGGGGTTACAATGAGCAGTTCTTC | CASRPGSGGYNEQFF
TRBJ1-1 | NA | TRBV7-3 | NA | TGTGCCAGCAGCTTATCAGGGGCCGGTGGTGAAGCTTTCTTT | CASSLSGAGGEAFF
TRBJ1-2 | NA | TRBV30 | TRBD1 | TGTGCCTGGAGTTTTTTCGGACAGGAAGGAGTTCATGGTTACTATGGCTACACCTTC | CAWSFFGQEGVHGYYGYTF
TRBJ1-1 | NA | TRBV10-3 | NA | TGTGCCATCAGCTCCCAACTAAACACTGAAGCTTTCTTT | CAISSQLNTEAFF
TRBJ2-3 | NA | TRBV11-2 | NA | TGTGCCAGCAGCTTAGGACAGCTGACTGCTAGCACAGATACGCAGTATTTT | CASSLGQLTASTDTQYF
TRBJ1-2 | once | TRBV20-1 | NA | TGCAGTGCTCTGGGGGGATATGGCTACACCTTC | CSALGGYGYTF
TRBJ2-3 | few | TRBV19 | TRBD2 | TGTGCCAGTAGTTCAATCCTGGCGGGGGGCACAGATACGCAGTATTTT | CASSSILAGGTDTQYF
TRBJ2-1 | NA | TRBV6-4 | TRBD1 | TGTGCCAGCAGTGCCGAACAGGGGGATGAGCAGTTCTTC | CASSAEQGDEQFF
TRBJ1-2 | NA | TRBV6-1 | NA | TGTGCCAGCAGTGAAGTAATACAGAAAAACTATGGCTACACCTTC | CASSEVIQKNYGYTF
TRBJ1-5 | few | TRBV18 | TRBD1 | TGTGCCAGCTCACCTGGACAGGGCCATCAGCCCCAGCATTTT | CASSPGQGHQPQHF
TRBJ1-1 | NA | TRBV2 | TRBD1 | TGTGCCAGCAGTCGCTTTCCCGGACAGGGCACTGAAGCTTTCTTT | CASSRFPGQGTEAFF
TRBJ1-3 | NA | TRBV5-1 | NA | TGCGCCAGCAGTCGCGACAGCAACTCTGGAAACACCATATATTTT | CASSRDSNSGNTIYF
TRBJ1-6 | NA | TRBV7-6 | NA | TGTGCCAGCAGGGTACAGGGTGGAAGCCTCCACTTT | CASRVQGGSLHF
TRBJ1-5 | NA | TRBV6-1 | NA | TGTGCCAGCAGGATAGGAGGGGGCAATCAGCCCCAGCATTTT | CASRIGGGNQPQHF